The entry below gives a single TCR beta chain sequence along with its context. TCRdb used MiXCR to reprocess the PCR reads, holding one entry per CDR3 protein. This table has under 600,000 distinct CDR3 sequences, roughly a fifth appearing once. This sample is drawn from a study of molecular identifiers for immune sequencing clone quantification. CDR1 and CDR2 (germline): MNHEY, SVGEGT. Losses at the gene ends were 6 bases for V and 0 bases for J; bases not matched to a gene: 11. The CDR3 length is 18 residues. Specimen: naive CD8+ T cells from blood, with Jurkat cell RNA spiked in. The sample's subset: FACS-sorted CD8+CD4-CCR7+CD45RA+ naive T cells. The TCR was taken from a human donor in good health. Some libraries in this study had Jurkat cell RNA spiked in. The J gene is TRBJ1-5, the V gene TRBV6-2 or TRBV6-3; 10 bases map to TRBD1. The CDR3: CASSPGTGAIYSNQPQHF. CDR3 bases: TGTGCCAGCAGCCCCGGGACAGGGGCCATTTATAGCAATCAGCCCCAGCATTTT.